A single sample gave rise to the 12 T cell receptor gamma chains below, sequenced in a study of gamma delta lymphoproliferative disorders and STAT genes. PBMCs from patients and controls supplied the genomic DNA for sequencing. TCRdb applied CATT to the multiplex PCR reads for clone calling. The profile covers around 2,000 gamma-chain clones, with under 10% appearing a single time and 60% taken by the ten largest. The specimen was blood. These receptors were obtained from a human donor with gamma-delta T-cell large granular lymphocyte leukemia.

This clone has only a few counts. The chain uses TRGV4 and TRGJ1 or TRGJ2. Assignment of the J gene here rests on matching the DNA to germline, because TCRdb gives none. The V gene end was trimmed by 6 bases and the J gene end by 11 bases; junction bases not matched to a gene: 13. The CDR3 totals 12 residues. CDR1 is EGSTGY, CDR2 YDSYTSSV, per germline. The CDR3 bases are TGTGCCACCTGGACCCGTCGCGTGGAGAAACTCTTT. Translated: CATWTRRVEKLF.

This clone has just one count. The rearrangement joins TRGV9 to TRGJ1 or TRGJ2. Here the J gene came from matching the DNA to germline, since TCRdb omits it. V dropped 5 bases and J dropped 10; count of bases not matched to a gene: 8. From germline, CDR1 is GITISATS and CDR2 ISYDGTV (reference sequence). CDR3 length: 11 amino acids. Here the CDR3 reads CALWGDKKKLF. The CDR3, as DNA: TGTGCCTTGTGGGGGGACAAAAAGAAACTCTTT.

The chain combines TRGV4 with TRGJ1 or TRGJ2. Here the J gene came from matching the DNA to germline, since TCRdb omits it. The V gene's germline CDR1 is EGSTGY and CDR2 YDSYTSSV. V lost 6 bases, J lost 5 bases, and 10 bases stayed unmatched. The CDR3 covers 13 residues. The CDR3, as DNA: TGTGCCACCTGGTCGCCCAGGCATTATAAGAAACTCTTT. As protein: CATWSPRHYKKLF.

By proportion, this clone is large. The CDR3 coding sequence is TGTGCCACCTGGGATGGGCCGGGTAGGAATTATTATAAGAAACTCTTT. It codes for CATWDGPGRNYYKKLF. The chain employs TRGV4 and TRGJ1 or TRGJ2. The J gene, left out of TCRdb, was set here by checking the DNA against germline. CDR3 length equals 16 residues. Germline trimming cut 0 bases from V and 0 bases from J; bases unmatched to any gene: 8. The V gene's germline CDR1 is EGSTGY and CDR2 YDSYTSSV.

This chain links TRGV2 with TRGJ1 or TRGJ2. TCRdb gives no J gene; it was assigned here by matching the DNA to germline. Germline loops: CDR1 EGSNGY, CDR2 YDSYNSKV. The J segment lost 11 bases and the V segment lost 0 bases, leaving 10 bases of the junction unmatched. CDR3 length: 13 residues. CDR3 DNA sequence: TGTGCCACCTGGGACGGGCCACGCGCGGAGAAACTCTTT. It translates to CATWDGPRAEKLF.

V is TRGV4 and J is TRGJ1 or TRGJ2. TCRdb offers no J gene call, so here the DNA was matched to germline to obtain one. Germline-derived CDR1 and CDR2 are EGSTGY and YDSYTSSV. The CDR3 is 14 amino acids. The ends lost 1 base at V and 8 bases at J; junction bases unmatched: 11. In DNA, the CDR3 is TGTGCCACCTGGGATGGCCCCCGAACTAATAAGAAACTCTTT. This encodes CATWDGPRTNKKLF.

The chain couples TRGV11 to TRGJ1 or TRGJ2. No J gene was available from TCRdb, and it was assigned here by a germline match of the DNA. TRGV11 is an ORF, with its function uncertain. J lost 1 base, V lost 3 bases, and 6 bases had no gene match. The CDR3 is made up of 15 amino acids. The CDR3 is CACWIRSENYYKKLF. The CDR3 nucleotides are TGTGCCTGCTGGATTAGGTCCGAAAATTATTATAAGAAACTCTTT.

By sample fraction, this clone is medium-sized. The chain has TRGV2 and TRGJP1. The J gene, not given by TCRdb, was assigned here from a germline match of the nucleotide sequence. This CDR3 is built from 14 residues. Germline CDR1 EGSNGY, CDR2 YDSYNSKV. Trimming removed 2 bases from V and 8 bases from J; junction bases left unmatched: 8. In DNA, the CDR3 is TGTGCCACCTGGGACGCCGCTGACGGTTGGTTCAAGATATTT. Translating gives CATWDAADGWFKIF.

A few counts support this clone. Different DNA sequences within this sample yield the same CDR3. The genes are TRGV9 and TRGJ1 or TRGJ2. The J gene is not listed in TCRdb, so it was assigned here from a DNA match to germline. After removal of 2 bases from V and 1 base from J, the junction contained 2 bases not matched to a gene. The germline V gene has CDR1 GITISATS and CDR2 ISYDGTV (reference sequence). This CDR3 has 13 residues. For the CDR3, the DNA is TGTGCCTTGTGGGAGGGAAATTATTATAAGAAACTCTTT. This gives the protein CALWEGNYYKKLF.

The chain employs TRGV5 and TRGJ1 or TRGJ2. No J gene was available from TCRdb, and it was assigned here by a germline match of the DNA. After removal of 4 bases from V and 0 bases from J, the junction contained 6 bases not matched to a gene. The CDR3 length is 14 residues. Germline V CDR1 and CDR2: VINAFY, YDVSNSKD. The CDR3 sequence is CATWEDLNYYKKLF. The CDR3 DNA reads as TGTGCCACCTGGGAGGACCTGAATTATTATAAGAAACTCTTT.

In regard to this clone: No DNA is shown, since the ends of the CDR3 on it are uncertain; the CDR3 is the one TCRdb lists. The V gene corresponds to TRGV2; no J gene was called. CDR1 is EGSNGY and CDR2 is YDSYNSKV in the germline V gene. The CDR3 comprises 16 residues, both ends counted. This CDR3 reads CATWDVRNSLAVEQHF.

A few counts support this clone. For the CDR3, the DNA is TGTGCCACCTGGGACAGGCCGGGTTATTATAAGAAACTCTTT. Its translation is CATWDRPGYYKKLF. V and J are TRGV5 and TRGJ1 or TRGJ2. The J gene was not available in TCRdb and was assigned here by matching the DNA to germline segments. The CDR3 runs to 14 residues. CDR1 VINAFY and CDR2 YDVSNSKD come from the germline V gene. The ends lost 0 bases at V and 3 bases at J; junction bases unmatched: 5.